The entry below describes one T cell receptor (beta chain). The data are from a study of T cells in Graves' hyperthyroidism and ophthalmopathy. In making diagnoses, clinical symptoms, serum thyroxine and TRAb, thyroid ultrasound and orbital computed tomography were all used. The CDR3 is 15 amino acids. In germline, CDR1 is SEHNR, CDR2 FQNEAQ (reference sequence). The V and J ends lost 3 bases and 4 bases respectively, with 15 bases between them. The TCR beta CDR3 regions underwent amplification using RNA transcripts as the source. The study used the HTBI primer set for a first-round RT-PCR of the TCR CDR3. TCRdb itself ran the multiplex PCR reads through MiXCR, one entry per CDR3 protein. The table has roughly 500,000 distinct CDR3 sequences, 40% to 55% seen once.

V gene TRBV7-9 combines with J gene TRBJ1-2; D remains ambiguous. Sequencing was carried out using peripheral blood or thyroid tissue (not recorded which). The sequence was collected from an adult woman with Graves' disease, either hyperthyroidism or ophthalmopathy (not recorded which). CDR3 residues: CASSFDGNSVYGYTF. CDR3 bases: TGTGCCAGCAGCTTTGACGGGAACTCCGTCTATGGCTACACCTTC.